This T cell receptor (beta chain) was observed in a study of blood T cells in healthy people across ages. V lost 0 bases and J lost 2, with 17 bases in between. CDR1 is SGHDT, CDR2 YYEEEE, per germline. The CDR3 runs 17 residues. It was with a sample-barcoded 5' primer and a J-beta primer mix that a second PCR of about 7 to 12 cycles was run. Using its own MiXCR run on the 5' RACE reads, TCRdb lists one record per CDR3 protein. The data show 750,000 or so distinct CDR3 sequences, 20% to 25% seen once. Drawing of peripheral blood yielded about 10 milliliters from each donor. These data were likewise used in another study, on T cells of mothers and their children. According to that study: Thymic selection shapes TCR recombination output similarly in related and unrelated pairs.

The specimen was blood. The chain is built from TRBV5-6 and TRBJ1-2; D gene uncertain. This sequence was found in a boy younger than 18 in good health. CDR3 DNA: TGTGCCAGCAGCTTGGAATGGTCTGGCCTCCTAAACTATGGCTACACCTTC. As protein: CASSLEWSGLLNYGYTF.